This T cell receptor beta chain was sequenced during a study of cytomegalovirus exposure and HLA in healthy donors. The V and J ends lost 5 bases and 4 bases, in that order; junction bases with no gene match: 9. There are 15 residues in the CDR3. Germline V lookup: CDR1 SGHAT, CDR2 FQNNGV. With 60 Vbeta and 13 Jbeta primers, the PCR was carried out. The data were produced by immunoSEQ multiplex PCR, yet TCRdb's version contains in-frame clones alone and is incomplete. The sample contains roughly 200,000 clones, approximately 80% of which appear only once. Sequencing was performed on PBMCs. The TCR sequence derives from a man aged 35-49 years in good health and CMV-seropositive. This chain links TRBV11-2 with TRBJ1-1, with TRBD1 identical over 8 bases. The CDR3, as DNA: TGTGCCAGCAGCAACAGCAGGGGGCTGAGCACTGAAGCTTTCTTT. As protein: CASSNSRGLSTEAFF.